This TCR beta chain was captured in a study of cytomegalovirus exposure and HLA in healthy donors. Study at large: Later, an analysis reported that the approximately 120 validation repertoires had used the same platform as the approximately 670 first-cohort repertoires. Broader study findings: One later analysis, an examination of the 120 validation repertoires, found that first-cohort TCR clusters tended to co-occur in them.

The repertoire was sequenced with immunoSEQ multiplex PCR; TCRdb's copy has only in-frame clones and lacks some. The sample holds 50,000 to 65,000 clones; around 93% are singletons and the top ten take roughly 6.6%. About this clone: The antigen is undetermined.

V gave up 5 bases and J gave up 6 bases; unmatched junction bases: 1. Germline V gene data show CDR1 as SGHVS and CDR2 as FQNEAQ. The CDR3 loop spans 11 amino acids. Sequenced: PBMCs. The sequence was obtained from a woman in her late teens or twenties in good health and CMV-seropositive. V gene TRBV7-8 combines with J gene TRBJ2-7; 7 bases are shared with TRBD1. CDR3 amino acids: CASSPGGEQYF. CDR3 nucleotide sequence: TGTGCCAGCAGCCCAGGGGGCGAGCAGTACTTC.